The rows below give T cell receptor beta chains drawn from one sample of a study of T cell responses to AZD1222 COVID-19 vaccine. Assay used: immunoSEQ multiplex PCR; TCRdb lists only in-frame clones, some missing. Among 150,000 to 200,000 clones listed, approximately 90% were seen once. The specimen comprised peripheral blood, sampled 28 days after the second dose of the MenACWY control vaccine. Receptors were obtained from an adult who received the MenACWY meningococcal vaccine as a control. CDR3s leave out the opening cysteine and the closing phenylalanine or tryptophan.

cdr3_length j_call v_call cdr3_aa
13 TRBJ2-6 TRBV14 ASSPDLYGANVLT
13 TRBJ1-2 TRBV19 ASSVGPGQGYGYT
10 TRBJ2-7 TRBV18 ASSSTGGEQY
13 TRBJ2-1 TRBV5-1 ASSLAGVPYNEQF
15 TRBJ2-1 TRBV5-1 ASSLGVTVSSYNEQF
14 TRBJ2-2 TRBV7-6 ASSKARGQRSGELF
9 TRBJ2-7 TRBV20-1 SARGGYEQY
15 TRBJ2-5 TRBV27 ASSFIGLAGGLETQY
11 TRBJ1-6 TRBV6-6 ASSQGGNSPLH
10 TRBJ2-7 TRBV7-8 ASSLQLGEQY
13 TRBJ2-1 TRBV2 ASSEKHGSYNEQF
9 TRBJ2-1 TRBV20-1 SARAGPEQF
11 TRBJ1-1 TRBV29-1 SVESFRGTEAF
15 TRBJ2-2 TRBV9 ASSVSTGDVVTGELF
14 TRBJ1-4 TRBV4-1 ASSQGLVGTGVELF
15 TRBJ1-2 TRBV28 ASSLTAGRGGNYGYT
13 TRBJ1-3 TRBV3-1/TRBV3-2 ASSQARRVGDTIY
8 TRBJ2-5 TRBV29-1 SVAVETQY
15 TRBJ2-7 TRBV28 ASSYVVGQGDSYEQY
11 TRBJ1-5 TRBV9 ASSVVEGQPQH
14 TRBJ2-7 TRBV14 ASSQGRGDWAYEQY
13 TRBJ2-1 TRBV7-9 ASSFGTSIRPDPF